This TCR beta chain came from a study of tumor and adjacent non-tumor tissue in lung cancer. RNA was extracted from bulk tissue without any cell sorting. Points on this clonotype: Germline and junction disagree at one end, which may indicate a read error.

The CDR3 is 15 amino acids. Germline CDR1 is MDHEN and CDR2 is SYDVKM. The library came from three nested PCR rounds adapted from ARM-PCR protocols. One entry per CDR3 protein results from TCRdb running MiXCR on the multiplex PCR reads. This table has about 82,000 distinct CDR3 sequences, roughly 80% appearing once. This sequence joins TRBV28 and TRBJ1-5; D might be TRBD1 (5 bases). The clonotype comes from a woman between 45 and 65 years old with non-small cell lung cancer. Sequencing was performed on lung tumor tissue. CDR3 sequence reads: CASSFEGLGKQPKHF. As DNA, the CDR3 is TGTGCCAGCAGTTTTGAGGGACTGGGCAAGCAGCCCAAGCATTTT. Full variable domain (outside the CDR3, taken from reference TRBV28 and TRBJ1-5): DVKVTQSSRYLVKRTGEKVFLECVQDMDHENMFWYRQDPGLGLRLIYFSYDVKMKEKGDIPEGYSVSREKKERFSLILESASTNQTSMYLCASSFEGLGKQPKHFGDGTRLSIL.